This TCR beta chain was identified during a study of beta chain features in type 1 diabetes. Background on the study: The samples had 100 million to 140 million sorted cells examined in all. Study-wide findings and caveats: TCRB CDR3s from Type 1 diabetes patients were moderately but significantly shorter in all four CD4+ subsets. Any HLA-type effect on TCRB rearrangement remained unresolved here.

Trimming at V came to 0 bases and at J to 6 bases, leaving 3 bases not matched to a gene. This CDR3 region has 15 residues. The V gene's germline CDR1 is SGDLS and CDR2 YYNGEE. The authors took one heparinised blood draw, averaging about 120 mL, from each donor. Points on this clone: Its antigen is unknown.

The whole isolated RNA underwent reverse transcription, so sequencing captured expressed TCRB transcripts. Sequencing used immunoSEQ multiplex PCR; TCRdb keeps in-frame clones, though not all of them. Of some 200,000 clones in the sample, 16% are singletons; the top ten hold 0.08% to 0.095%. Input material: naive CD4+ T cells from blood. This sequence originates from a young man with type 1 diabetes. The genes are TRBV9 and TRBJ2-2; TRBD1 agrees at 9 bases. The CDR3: CASSVEGQGPGELFF. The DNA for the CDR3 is TGTGCCAGCAGCGTAGAGGGACAGGGACCCGGGGAGCTGTTTTTT.